These 24 T cell receptor beta chains originate from one sample sequenced in a study of metastatic and nonmetastatic thyroid tumors. TCRdb re-called clones from the PCR reads using MiXCR. The sample contains tens of thousands of clones, about an eighth of which appear only once. All patients were untreated before thyroid surgery. Sequences were obtained from tumor tissue. These receptors all stem from a female donor with papillary thyroid cancer or a benign thyroid nodule (not recorded which). Some clones in this sample may be carry-over from other donors' samples.

This clone was seen at least ten times. The J gene is TRBJ2-3, the V gene TRBV5-1; D possibly matches TRBD1 or TRBD2 (5 bases each). This CDR3 is built from 14 residues. Germline assignment: CDR1 SGHRS and CDR2 YFSETQ. V was cut by 4 bases and J by 2 bases, with 11 bases left in between. CDR3 loop: CASSGGTATDTQYF. Here the CDR3 DNA reads TGCGCCAGCAGCGGTGGGACCGCCACAGATACGCAGTATTTT.

This clone was found many times. The chain links TRBV15 to TRBJ2-2; tentatively, D is TRBD2 (6 bases). Germline CDR1 LNHNV, CDR2 YYDKDF (reference sequence). Trimming took off 5 bases at V and 4 bases at J, with 11 bases between the two ends. This CDR3 is built from 14 residues. CDR3: CATSRGLLTGELFF. CDR3 in DNA: TGTGCCACCAGCCGGGGACTCCTCACCGGGGAGCTGTTTTTT.

This clone occurred a few times. A much larger clone differs by one base, so this may be a read error. This sequence joins TRBV6-4 and TRBJ1-1; no definite D call. From germline, CDR1 is MRHNA and CDR2 SNTAGT. The CDR3 is made up of 13 amino acids. Deletions cut 6 bases from V and 4 bases from J, with 12 bases between. The CDR3 region has the DNA TGTGCCAGCAGCCAAATCGGGTGCACTGAAGCTTTCTTT. Amino acid sequence: CASSQIGCTEAFF.

Many counts were recorded for this clone. V gene TRBV7-2 combines with J gene TRBJ2-7; the D gene is possibly TRBD2 (6 bases). CDR1 and CDR2 (germline): SGHTA, FQGNSA. The CDR3 consists of 13 residues. With 8 bases removed from V and 2 bases from J, the gap between germline ends came to 13 bases. The CDR3 DNA is TGTGCCAGCCTTAGGCGGGGAACCTACGAGCAGTACTTC. This encodes CASLRRGTYEQYF.

This clone was detected many times. The chain employs TRBV9 and TRBJ2-1; D unclear. Germline V CDR1 and CDR2: SGDLS, YYNGEE. Trimming left V 0 bases short and J 8 bases short, with 12 bases between. The CDR3 length is 14 residues. In nucleotides, the CDR3 is TGTGCCAGCAGCGTAGGAATGGGGTTCTATGAGCAGTTCTTC. Translation gives CASSVGMGFYEQFF.

This clone was picked up many times. This rearrangement joins TRBV12-3 or TRBV12-4 to TRBJ1-4, with 8 bases that match TRBD1. Trimming removed 2 bases from V and 8 bases from J; junction bases left unmatched: 4. The CDR3 has 14 amino acids. The CDR3 loop reads CASSLSGQGEKLFF. The CDR3, as DNA: TGTGCCAGCAGTTTATCTGGACAGGGCGAAAAACTGTTTTTT.

The chain has TRBV9 and TRBJ2-2, with a tentative D call TRBD1 (5 bases). Germline V gene data show CDR1 as SGDLS and CDR2 as YYNGEE. With 2 bases removed from V and 4 bases from J, the gap between germline ends came to 21 bases. The CDR3 has 18 amino acids. The CDR3 sequence: CASSVSTPVGLSTGELFF. The CDR3 DNA reads as TGTGCCAGCAGCGTGTCGACACCCGTGGGGCTCAGCACCGGGGAGCTGTTTTTT.

This clone was counted at least ten times. The chain uses TRBV12-3 or TRBV12-4 and TRBJ1-1; 7 bases agree with TRBD1. J gave up 13 bases and V 5 bases, and 7 bases lay outside the gene matches. The CDR3 runs 11 residues. The chain's CDR3 is CASSVTGVDFF. CDR3 DNA: TGTGCCAGCAGTGTCACAGGGGTAGATTTCTTT.

This clone was seen more than once but under ten times. A read error is possible here, since a much larger clone lies one base away. Other DNA sequences in this sample translate to the same CDR3. The J gene is TRBJ2-3, the V gene TRBV27, with 13 bases fitting TRBD2. The germline CDR1 and CDR2 sequences are MNHEY and SMNVEV (reference sequence). CDR3 length equals 14 residues. The CDR3 DNA reads TGTGCCAGCAGTTGGACTAGCGGGAGTACGGCGCAGTACTTT. Translating it yields CASSWTSGSTAQYF.

This clone was seen ten or more times. CDR3 bases: TGTGCCAGCAGCCCAAAGGGGGGCCGAAGGGCCCAGTACTTC. This encodes CASSPKGGRRAQYF. V is TRBV28 and J is TRBJ2-5; D is possibly TRBD1 or TRBD2 (6 bases each). Germline V CDR1 and CDR2: MDHEN, SYDVKM. V was clipped by 6 bases and J by 9 bases, with 20 bases between them. There are 14 residues in the CDR3.

Many counts were recorded for this clone. The genes are TRBV20-1 and TRBJ2-1; D unclear. CDR3 length: 13 residues. V shed 3 bases and J shed 4 bases, with 10 bases lying between them. Per the germline V gene, CDR1 is DFQATT and CDR2 is SNEGSKA (reference sequence). CDR3 protein: CSARDGGYNEQFF. CDR3 sequence (DNA): TGCAGTGCTAGGGACGGCGGTTACAATGAGCAGTTCTTC.

This clone was picked up many times. The CDR3 region has the DNA TGTGCCAGCAGCTTGGCCGGTGGGACCCAGTACTTC. This gives the protein CASSLAGGTQYF. V gene TRBV5-4 combines with J gene TRBJ2-5, with D hard to call. Looked up from germline, CDR1 is SGHNT and CDR2 is YYREEE (reference sequence). V was clipped by 0 bases and J by 7 bases, with 7 bases between them. The CDR3 totals 12 residues.

The sample holds many counts of this clone. The CDR3 here is CASSLEGGVTEAFF. The CDR3 coding sequence is TGTGCCAGCAGCTTAGAGGGGGGCGTGACTGAAGCTTTCTTT. The chain links TRBV7-9 to TRBJ1-1; D might be TRBD1 (6 bases). Germline V gene sequence: CDR1 SEHNR, CDR2 FQNEAQ (reference sequence). V dropped 1 base and J dropped 5 bases, with 11 bases sitting between them. The CDR3 length is 14 residues.

This clone was seen many times. The V and J genes are TRBV2 and TRBJ1-6; D ambiguous. Germline V gives CDR1 SNHLY, CDR2 FYNNEI. The CDR3 loop spans 15 amino acids. V dropped 6 bases and J dropped 6 bases, with 15 bases sitting between them. CDR3 protein: CASRPGSGGNSPLHF. Written as DNA, the CDR3 is TGTGCCAGCAGGCCCGGGTCGGGAGGTAATTCACCCCTCCACTTT.

A few counts support this clone. Being one base from a much bigger clone, this may be a read error. This chain links TRBV24-1 with TRBJ2-3; 10 nucleotides match TRBD2. The CDR3 has 14 amino acids. V dropped 5 bases and J dropped 6; count of bases not matched to a gene: 4. Per germline, CDR1 KGHDR and CDR2 SFDVKD. The CDR3 coding sequence is TGTGCCACCAGTGCGGCTAGCGGGAGTGATACGCAGTATTTT. It specifies CATSAASGSDTQYF.

This clone was detected only a few times. A read error may explain this, as a much larger clone is one base away. The genes are TRBV28 and TRBJ1-1; D is unresolved. Germline CDR1 reads MDHEN; CDR2 reads SYDVKM. The CDR3 covers 12 residues. Trimming took 9 bases from V and 0 from J, leaving 8 bases between them. CDR3 loop: CASLLVNTEAFF. CDR3 nucleotides: TGTGCCAGTTTGCTGGTGAACACTGAAGCTTTCTTT. The whole variable domain, filled in from reference TRBV28 and TRBJ1-1, reads DVKVTQSSRYLVKRTGEKVFLECVQDMDHENMFWYRQDPGLGLRLIYFSYDVKMKEKGDIPEGYSVSREKKERFSLILESASTNQTSMYLCASLLVNTEAFFGQGTRLTVV.

The table lists this clone with many counts. This chain connects TRBV20-1 to TRBJ2-2; tentatively, D is TRBD2 (5 bases). The CDR3 covers 12 residues. Germline values: CDR1 DFQATT, CDR2 SNEGSKA (reference sequence). V lost 6 bases to trimming and J lost 8 bases, with 13 bases between them. CDR3 region: CSAPGKQGELFF. The CDR3 bases are TGCAGTGCACCCGGGAAACAAGGGGAGCTGTTTTTT.

In its sample, this clone was seen many times. The rearrangement joins TRBV7-2 to TRBJ1-5, with D hard to call. CDR1 and CDR2 from the germline V gene are SGHTA and FQGNSA. The CDR3 loop spans 14 amino acids. V gave up 1 base and J gave up 6 bases, with 10 bases separating them. CDR3 nucleotide sequence: TGTGCCAGCAGCTTAGAAGGATGGGGTCAGCCCCAGCATTTT. The encoded protein is CASSLEGWGQPQHF.

Concerning this clone itself: A much more abundant neighbour one base away suggests this may be a read error. The chain has TRBV20-1 and TRBJ2-3; 10 nucleotides agree with TRBD2. The CDR3 spans 14 residues. Per germline, CDR1 DFQATT and CDR2 SNEGSKA (reference sequence). The trim removed 4 bases at V and 6 bases at J, leaving 7 bases unmatched. The CDR3 region is CSATSLAGEDTQYF. The CDR3, as DNA: TGCAGTGCTACCTCGCTAGCGGGAGAGGATACGCAGTATTTT.

This clone was detected many times. The chain employs TRBV18 and TRBJ1-5; possible D gene TRBD1, 6 bases. CDR3 size: 16 residues. V gave up 0 bases and J gave up 3 bases, with 12 bases separating them. Germline V CDR1 and CDR2: KGHSH, LQKENI. This chain's CDR3 is CASSPPGRGHNQPQHF. In DNA form, the CDR3 reads TGTGCCAGCTCACCACCCGGCAGGGGCCACAATCAGCCCCAGCATTTT.

This clone was recorded at least ten times. V usage is TRBV4-1 and J usage is TRBJ2-7; TRBD1 agrees at 9 bases. This CDR3 spans 14 amino acids. Germline-derived CDR1 and CDR2 are MGHRA and YSYEKL. The V and J ends lost 3 bases and 2 bases, in that order; junction bases with no gene match: 2. CDR3 region: CASSHRDRAYEQYF. CDR3 nucleotide sequence: TGCGCCAGCAGCCACCGGGACAGGGCCTACGAGCAGTACTTC.

Remarks on this clone: The sample contains more than one DNA sequence encoding this CDR3. The chain joins TRBV3-1 to TRBJ2-5; D not certain. The CDR3 has 13 residues. Trimming removed 8 bases from V and 2 bases from J, with 12 bases in between. The germline gives CDR1 LGHDT, CDR2 YNNKEL (reference sequence). The DNA for the CDR3 is TGTGCCAGCTGGTCAGGATTTCAAGAGACCCAGTACTTC. Protein sequence: CASWSGFQETQYF.

With respect to this clone: It may be a read error: a sequence one base away is much more abundant. The V call is TRBV20-1, the J call TRBJ2-3; the D gene is possibly TRBD2 (7 bases). CDR1 DFQATT and CDR2 SNEGSKA come from the germline V gene (reference sequence). This CDR3 has 14 residues. Trimming pared 3 bases from V and 7 bases from J, leaving 17 bases between. The CDR3, as DNA: TGCAGTGCTAGGGGGGCGGGAGTGCCGCATACGCAGTATTTT. Protein product: CSARGAGVPHTQYF.

This clone was observed a handful of times. The chain employs TRBV12-3 or TRBV12-4 and TRBJ1-1; D ambiguous. V lost 7 bases, J lost 0 bases, and 9 bases lay in between. The CDR3 runs to 13 residues. CDR3 nucleotides: TGTGCCAGCATAACCGAGATGAACACTGAAGCTTTCTTT. It translates to CASITEMNTEAFF.